Listed below are T cell receptor beta chains from one sample, sequenced in a study of identical twins. TCRdb reprocessed the 5' RACE reads via MiXCR and lists one record per CDR3 protein. This table has a few hundred thousand distinct CDR3 sequences, about 9% appearing once. These sequences were also reported in another study, on yellow fever vaccine responses in identical twins.

Sequencing input: CD8+ T cells sorted from blood. These receptors were collected from a woman between 18 and 29 years old in good health. Both conserved end residues are trimmed from each CDR3. Each record gives: V gene, J gene, CDR3 protein.

TRBV29-1	TRBJ2-7	SVLRLSGEQY
TRBV29-1	TRBJ2-1	SAEGVAATSASSYNEQF
TRBV5-1	TRBJ2-7	ASSFGDSYEQY
TRBV6-5	TRBJ2-3	ASSFVKSTDTQY
TRBV27	TRBJ1-1	ASSWGGATEAF
TRBV25-1	TRBJ2-7	ASGGLAGGLLTYEQY
TRBV12-3/TRBV12-4	TRBJ2-5	ASRKTGQETQY
TRBV27	TRBJ2-1	ASSSPGGDEQF
TRBV2	TRBJ2-1	AISLVKGLAGFYNEQF
TRBV28	TRBJ2-3	ASSGMMGTDTQY
TRBV27	TRBJ2-1	ASSLSQGYVVNEQF
TRBV20-1	TRBJ2-7	SARARAAYEQY
TRBV5-5	TRBJ2-1	ASSLWLAGAPEQF
TRBV7-6	TRBJ2-1	ASSAPGGLSSYNEQF
TRBV29-1	TRBJ2-7	SALTGAYEQY
TRBV24-1	TRBJ2-5	ATSDFGTSGGRIQETQY
TRBV7-9	TRBJ2-1	ASSLVPTGDQNNEQF
TRBV27	TRBJ2-3	ASSLKRGRPDTQY
TRBV12-5	TRBJ1-2	ASGPRDAGYNYGYT
TRBV27	TRBJ1-5	ASSLTGRDQPQH
TRBV5-6	TRBJ2-3	ASSFNRGDTQY
TRBV4-3	TRBJ2-7	ASSQGRGGYEQY
TRBV28	TRBJ1-2	ASSLRNNYGYT
TRBV28	TRBJ1-1	ASSLGAWSPLGQLIEAF
TRBV4-1	TRBJ2-7	ASSARTGPYEQY
TRBV27	TRBJ2-3	ASSRGGTSSDTQY
TRBV20-1	TRBJ2-1	SGSSGRVNEQF
TRBV6-1	TRBJ2-7	ASSELAGPPSYEQY
TRBV7-8	TRBJ2-7	ASRPRTYPYEQY
TRBV7-9	TRBJ1-4	ASSWSGEGEEKLF
TRBV7-8	TRBJ2-1	ASSLGGLADNSYNEQF
TRBV19	TRBJ2-3	ASSTLSGDTQY
TRBV11-2	TRBJ2-2	ASSLSMVEPNTGELF
TRBV7-2	TRBJ2-7	ASSLGWPSYEQY
TRBV24-1	TRBJ2-3	ATRGLADTQY
TRBV27	TRBJ2-1	ASSWGGVYNEQF
TRBV12-3/TRBV12-4	TRBJ2-7	ASSGLAGGPYEQY
TRBV7-8	TRBJ2-5	ASRLTVAETQY
TRBV29-1	TRBJ2-7	SVAGQGASYEQY
TRBV29-1	TRBJ1-1	SVEVLPPGMNTEAF
TRBV18	TRBJ2-1	ASSPPVAGYNEQF
TRBV3-1	TRBJ2-6	ASSQETSGANVLT
TRBV5-5	TRBJ2-5	ASSFTPLQETQY
TRBV3-1	TRBJ2-1	ASSHGDRAYNEQF
TRBV20-1	TRBJ2-1	SARDRGGIAYNEQF
TRBV4-3	TRBJ2-1	ASSQEKSGKSYNEQF
TRBV29-1	TRBJ2-2	SALESTGELF
TRBV6-1	TRBJ2-3	ASSHPSEGITDTQY
TRBV7-6	TRBJ2-3	ASSPSGGVDTQY
TRBV11-2	TRBJ2-5	ASSFFYRIGLAEETQY
TRBV27	TRBJ2-5	ASSPGDRWY
TRBV20-1	TRBJ2-7	SAYRQGALTYEQY
TRBV4-1	TRBJ1-4	ASSQGSEKLF
TRBV12-3/TRBV12-4	TRBJ2-7	ASSSGTEFPYEQY
TRBV4-1	TRBJ2-7	ASSLSRGSPYEQY
TRBV28	TRBJ2-2	ASSFFSGSGSGELF
TRBV6-5	TRBJ2-7	ASSYGGEGSYEQY
TRBV4-2	TRBJ2-7	ASSPGGDTYEQY
TRBV27	TRBJ1-2	ASSPWVYYGYT